Presented here are 29 T cell receptor beta chains from one specimen sequenced in a study of blood T cell repertoires in COVID-19. Assay: immunoSEQ multiplex PCR; the TCRdb copy retains only in-frame clones and omits some. The sample consists of around 400,000 clones, roughly 92% of them appearing once. Sequencing used PBMCs or T cells enriched from blood (not recorded which). The receptors stem from a woman between 40 and 50 years old who had been exposed to COVID-19.

This rearrangement joins TRBV15 to TRBJ1-2, with D maybe TRBD1 (6 bases). Trimming stripped 0 bases from V and 8 bases from J, with 19 bases between. The CDR3 has 16 residues. Germline V gene sequence: CDR1 LNHNV, CDR2 YYDKDF (reference sequence). For the CDR3, the DNA is TGTGCCACCAGCAGAGATTCCCGTTGGGCAGGGGTCGGCTACACCTTC. The encoded protein is CATSRDSRWAGVGYTF.

This chain links TRBV4-2 with TRBJ2-2; 7 nucleotides line up with TRBD2. This CDR3 comprises 15 residues. The V gene end was trimmed by 2 bases and the J gene end by 3 bases; junction bases not matched to a gene: 3. Germline CDR1 is LGHNA and CDR2 is YNFKEQ. The CDR3 region has the DNA TGTGCCAGCAGCCAAACTAGCGTATACACCGGGGAGCTGTTTTTT. It codes for CASSQTSVYTGELFF.

This chain connects TRBV6-5 to TRBJ1-6; D gene uncertain. Per the germline V gene, CDR1 is MNHEY and CDR2 is SVGAGI. V was shortened by 0 bases and J by 7 bases, with 13 bases between the two germline ends. This CDR3 spans 16 amino acids. CDR3 in amino acids: CASSYSQLARNSPLHF. The CDR3 DNA is TGTGCCAGCAGTTACTCTCAACTCGCGCGCAATTCACCCCTCCACTTT.

The chain employs TRBV19 and TRBJ1-2; TRBD1 is a possible D gene (6 bases). Germline V gene data show CDR1 as LNHDA and CDR2 as SQIVND (reference sequence). The CDR3 runs 13 residues. Trimming shortened V by 6 bases and J by 1 base, and 9 bases separated the two germline ends. This CDR3 is CASRQGYNYGYTF. The CDR3 nucleotides are TGTGCCAGTAGACAGGGTTATAACTATGGCTACACCTTC.

The chain recombines TRBV7-6 with TRBJ2-3; D remains ambiguous. This CDR3 comprises 11 residues. Germline CDR1 SGHVS, CDR2 FNYEAQ. The V gene lost 2 bases and the J gene lost 5 bases, with 2 bases spanning the gap. CDR3 region: CASSLLDTQYF. In DNA form, the CDR3 reads TGTGCCAGCAGCTTACTAGATACGCAGTATTTT.

This clone was counted a few times. The chain combines TRBV5-4 with TRBJ2-1; 9 bases are shared with TRBD2. CDR1 and CDR2 from the germline V gene are SGHNT and YYREEE (reference sequence). This CDR3 has 15 residues. Unmatched junction bases numbered 4, after V lost 1 base and J lost 5 bases. The CDR3 nucleotides read TGTGCCAGCAGCTTGAAGCGGGGGGCAGACAATGAGCAGTTCTTC. It specifies CASSLKRGADNEQFF.

The genes are TRBV2 and TRBJ1-6; D perhaps matches TRBD1 (5 bases). V lost 3 bases to trimming and J lost 10 bases, with 19 bases between them. The CDR3 spans 16 residues. Germline assignment: CDR1 SNHLY and CDR2 FYNNEI. CDR3 loop: CASSDPGTELGSPLHF. The CDR3 DNA follows: TGTGCCAGCAGTGACCCCGGGACTGAACTTGGATCACCCCTCCACTTT.

The table lists this clone with a count of one. The rearrangement links TRBV5-8 to TRBJ1-5, with 10 bases lining up with TRBD1. With V trimmed by 3 bases and J by 0 bases, 9 bases remained unmatched. Germline CDR1 SGHTS, CDR2 YDEGEE. The CDR3 has 18 amino acids. In DNA form, the CDR3 reads TGTGCCAGCAGCTCTCCCCGGGACAGGGGATATAGCAATCAGCCCCAGCATTTT. Translation: CASSSPRDRGYSNQPQHF. Complete variable domain (other parts from reference TRBV5-8 and TRBJ1-5): EAGVTQSPTHLIKTRGQQATLRCSPISGHTSVYWYQQALGLGLQFLLWYDEGEERNRGNFPPRFSGRQFPNYSSELNVNALELEDSALYLCASSSPRDRGYSNQPQHFGDGTRLSIL.

The rearrangement joins TRBV12-5 to TRBJ2-7; 10 bases agree with TRBD2. J gave up 6 bases and V 0 bases, and 8 bases lay outside the gene matches. The CDR3 spans 16 residues. CDR1 and CDR2 (germline): LGHNT, FRNRAP. This chain's CDR3 is CASGLVRLAGAVEQYF. The CDR3 bases are TGTGCTAGTGGTTTGGTACGCCTAGCGGGAGCAGTCGAGCAGTACTTC.

This chain uses TRBV11-3 with TRBJ2-7; D is possibly TRBD1 (5 bases). The CDR3 contains 10 residues. Trimming pared 11 bases from V and 6 bases from J, leaving 11 bases between. Germline V gene data show CDR1 as SGHNT and CDR2 as YENEEA. The CDR3 coding sequence is TGTGCCTCGCAGGGCTTCGAGCAGTACTTC. It yields the protein CASQGFEQYF.

The chain uses TRBV3-1 (or the pseudogene TRBV3-2) and TRBJ1-2; D uncertain. This CDR3 spans 12 amino acids. V was trimmed by 2 bases and J by 7 bases, leaving 8 bases between them. CDR1 is LGHDT and CDR2 is YNNKEL in the germline V gene (reference sequence). The CDR3 protein is CASSQSGSGYTF. The CDR3 coding sequence is TGTGCCAGCAGCCAATCGGGGTCTGGCTACACCTTC.

J is TRBJ2-5 and V is TRBV5-1, with D possibly matching TRBD1 (5 bases). Germline loops: CDR1 SGHRS, CDR2 YFSETQ. This CDR3 has 12 amino acids. Trimming took 0 bases from V and 5 from J, leaving 5 bases between them. CDR3 loop: CASSLEGETQYF. CDR3 nucleotides: TGCGCCAGCAGCTTGGAGGGGGAGACCCAGTACTTC.

The V and J genes are TRBV18 and TRBJ1-2; weak D call: TRBD1 (6 bases). Germline V gene data show CDR1 as KGHSH and CDR2 as LQKENI. This CDR3 is 12 amino acids long. Between the trimmed V and J ends, which lost 8 bases and 0 bases, there was a span of 7 bases. The CDR3: CASQGTNYGYTF. In DNA, the CDR3 is TGTGCCAGCCAGGGGACTAACTATGGCTACACCTTC. Full variable domain (missing parts from reference TRBV18 and TRBJ1-2): NAGVMQNPRHLVRRRGQEARLRCSPMKGHSHVYWYRQLPEEGLKFMVYLQKENIIDESGMPKERFSAEFPKEGPSILRIQQVVRGDSAAYFCASQGTNYGYTFGSGTRLTVV.

This chain joins TRBV7-3 and TRBJ2-5, with D possibly TRBD2 on 6 matching bases. Trimming pared 5 bases from V and 4 bases from J, leaving 14 bases between. CDR1 and CDR2 from the germline V gene are SGHTA and FQGTGA. The CDR3 sequence is 14 residues long. CDR3 protein: CASSPGGTGETQYF. CDR3 DNA: TGTGCCAGCAGCCCCGGGGGTACGGGAGAGACCCAGTACTTC.

The chain is built from TRBV7-9 and TRBJ1-1, with 10 bases fitting TRBD1. CDR3 length equals 17 residues. V lost 5 bases and J lost 0; bases outside the gene matches: 9. CDR1 and CDR2 (germline): SEHNR, FQNEAQ (reference sequence). This CDR3 reads CASSVGTGVVMNTEAFF. The CDR3 coding sequence is TGTGCCAGCAGCGTCGGGACAGGGGTTGTCATGAACACTGAAGCTTTCTTT.

The gene calls are TRBV19 and TRBJ1-5, with D perhaps matching TRBD1 (6 bases). The CDR3 covers 15 residues. CDR1 is LNHDA and CDR2 is SQIVND in the germline V gene (reference sequence). The germline V and J ends were trimmed by 6 bases and 0 bases, with 12 bases remaining between them. The CDR3 DNA is TGTGCCAGTAGGGACGGACAGCTTAGCAATCAGCCCCAGCATTTT. This gives the protein CASRDGQLSNQPQHF.

This rearrangement joins TRBV2 to TRBJ2-4; 7 positions agree with TRBD2. CDR3 length equals 13 residues. Germline CDR1 SNHLY, CDR2 FYNNEI. J lost 6 bases, V lost 4 bases, and 3 bases had no gene match. DNA of the CDR3: TGTGCCAGCAGTGGGCTAGCGGTAAACATTCAGTACTTC. Protein sequence: CASSGLAVNIQYF.

This clone came up a few times. This chain links TRBV2 with TRBJ2-7, with D possibly matching TRBD1 (6 bases). There are 14 residues in the CDR3. Germline V CDR1 and CDR2: SNHLY, FYNNEI. V was pared by 4 bases and J by 5 bases, with 15 bases between. CDR3 residues: CASSARDRLDEQYF. The CDR3 DNA is TGTGCCAGCAGTGCCCGAGACAGGCTCGACGAGCAGTACTTC.

V gene TRBV14 combines with J gene TRBJ1-2; possible D gene TRBD1, 5 bases. Trimming left V 1 base short and J 7 bases short, with 10 bases between. Germline CDR1 reads SGHDN; CDR2 reads FVKESK. There are 13 residues in the CDR3. CDR3: CASSQVSGFGYTF. CDR3 bases: TGTGCCAGCAGCCAAGTATCAGGGTTTGGCTACACCTTC.

The CDR3 here is CASSLRTSGDRNEQFF. Written as DNA, the CDR3 is TGCGCCAGCAGCCTTCGGACTAGCGGGGACCGCAATGAGCAGTTCTTC. V usage is TRBV4-1 and J usage is TRBJ2-1, with TRBD2 matching 12 bases. V dropped 4 bases and J dropped 6; count of bases not matched to a gene: 7. The CDR3 is 16 amino acids. The V gene's germline CDR1 is MGHRA and CDR2 YSYEKL.

The chain employs TRBV4-2 and TRBJ1-3; TRBD1 agrees at 9 bases. CDR1 and CDR2 (germline): LGHNA, YNFKEQ. The CDR3 extends over 16 amino acids. The V and J ends lost 1 base and 1 base, in that order; junction bases with no gene match: 2. DNA of the CDR3: TGTGCCAGCAGCCAAGCAGGGACAGGGTCTGGAAACACCATATATTTT. Amino acids: CASSQAGTGSGNTIYF.

The CDR3 spells CASSKGTAYEQYF. The CDR3, as DNA: TGTGCCAGTAGTAAAGGGACAGCCTACGAGCAGTACTTC. The V call is TRBV19, the J call TRBJ2-7, with 7 bases aligning to TRBD1. The length of the CDR3 is 13 residues. Germline V gives CDR1 LNHDA, CDR2 SQIVND (reference sequence). V lost 4 bases, J lost 2 bases, and 2 bases stayed unmatched.

The chain combines TRBV19 with TRBJ1-5; weak D call: TRBD1 (5 bases). From germline, CDR1 is LNHDA and CDR2 SQIVND (reference sequence). The germline V and J ends were trimmed by 6 bases and 7 bases, with 13 bases remaining between them. The CDR3 extends over 13 amino acids. The CDR3 nucleotides are TGTGCCAGTAGCATCGGGGGAAGGCAGCCCCAGCATTTT. Translating gives CASSIGGRQPQHF.

This sequence joins TRBV19 and TRBJ1-2; possible D gene TRBD1, 5 bases. The CDR3 runs to 11 residues. The V gene lost 4 bases and the J gene lost 7 bases, with 7 bases spanning the gap. Germline assignment: CDR1 LNHDA and CDR2 SQIVND (reference sequence). The CDR3 sequence is CASSKRGGYTF. The CDR3, as DNA: TGTGCCAGTAGTAAAAGGGGTGGCTACACCTTC.

A word on this clone: Other DNA sequences in this sample translate to the same CDR3. The CDR3 spells CASSLGQGDGYTF. As DNA, the CDR3 is TGCGCCAGCAGCTTGGGCCAGGGCGACGGCTACACCTTC. This chain uses TRBV5-1 with TRBJ1-2, with D perhaps TRBD1 (5 bases). Germline V CDR1 and CDR2: SGHRS, YFSETQ. The CDR3 is 13 amino acids. Deletions cut 0 bases from V and 8 bases from J, with 11 bases between.

The chain carries TRBV6-5 and TRBJ2-1; possibly TRBD1 for D (5 bases). The CDR3 has 15 residues. Germline CDR1 reads MNHEY; CDR2 reads SVGAGI. V was pared by 0 bases and J by 5 bases, with 11 bases between. CDR3 region: CASSYSVRVNNEQFF. Here the CDR3 DNA reads TGTGCCAGCAGTTACTCGGTCAGGGTGAACAATGAGCAGTTCTTC.

The chain joins TRBV6-5 to TRBJ1-2, with D unclear. V gave up 8 bases and J gave up 3 bases, with 13 bases separating them. The CDR3 length is 13 residues. CDR1 and CDR2 from the germline V gene are MNHEY and SVGAGI. The CDR3 here is CASSLGVDYGYTF. In DNA, the CDR3 is TGTGCCAGCTCCCTCGGGGTTGACTATGGCTACACCTTC.

The gene calls are TRBV7-2 and TRBJ2-3; 9 positions agree with TRBD2. Germline-derived CDR1 and CDR2 are SGHTA and FQGNSA. CDR3 size: 17 residues. Germline trimming cut 5 bases from V and 2 bases from J; bases unmatched to any gene: 11. The CDR3 sequence: CASSVGRLAENTDTQYF. In DNA, the CDR3 is TGTGCCAGCAGCGTAGGAAGACTAGCGGAAAACACAGATACGCAGTATTTT.

This chain connects TRBV10-3 to TRBJ2-7, with 9 bases lining up with TRBD1. This CDR3 spans 13 amino acids. CDR1 is ENHRY, CDR2 SYGVKD, per germline. Trimming at V came to 5 bases and at J to 4 bases, leaving 3 bases not matched to a gene. The CDR3 nucleotides read TGTGCCATCAGTCCGGGACAGGGTTACGAGCAGTACTTC. This translates into CAISPGQGYEQYF.